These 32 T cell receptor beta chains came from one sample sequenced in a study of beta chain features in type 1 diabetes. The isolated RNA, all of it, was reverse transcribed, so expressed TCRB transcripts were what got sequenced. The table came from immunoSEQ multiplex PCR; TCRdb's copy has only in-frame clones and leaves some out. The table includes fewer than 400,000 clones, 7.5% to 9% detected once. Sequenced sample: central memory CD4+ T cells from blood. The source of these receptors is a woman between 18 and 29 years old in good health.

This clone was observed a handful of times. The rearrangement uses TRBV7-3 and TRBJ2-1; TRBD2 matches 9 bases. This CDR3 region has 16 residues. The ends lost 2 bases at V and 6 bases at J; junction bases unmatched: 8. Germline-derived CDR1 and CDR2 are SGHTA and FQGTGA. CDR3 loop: CASSLWGSGRSNEQFF. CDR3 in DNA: TGTGCCAGCAGCTTATGGGGCAGCGGGAGGAGCAATGAGCAGTTCTTC.

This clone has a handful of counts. DNA for the CDR3: TGTGCCAGCAGCGCGGGAGACTCTCTACGTGGAGAGACCCAGTACTTC. Amino acid sequence: CASSAGDSLRGETQYF. J is TRBJ2-5 and V is TRBV9; possible D gene TRBD2, 6 bases. This CDR3 has 16 amino acids. Germline CDR1 SGDLS, CDR2 YYNGEE. The V end lost 3 bases, the J end lost 4 bases, and 19 bases lay between the germline ends.

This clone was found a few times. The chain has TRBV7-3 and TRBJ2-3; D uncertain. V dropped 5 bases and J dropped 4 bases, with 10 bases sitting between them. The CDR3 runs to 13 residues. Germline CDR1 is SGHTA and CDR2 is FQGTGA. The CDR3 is CASSQTVADTQYF. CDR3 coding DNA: TGTGCCAGCAGCCAAACGGTAGCAGATACGCAGTATTTT.

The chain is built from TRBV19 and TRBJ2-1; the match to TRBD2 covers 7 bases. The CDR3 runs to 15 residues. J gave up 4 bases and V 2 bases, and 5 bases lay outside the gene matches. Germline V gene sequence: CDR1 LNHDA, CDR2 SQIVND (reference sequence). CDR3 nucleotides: TGTGCCAGTAGTATAATGGAGCGGGATTACAATGAGCAGTTCTTC. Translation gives CASSIMERDYNEQFF.

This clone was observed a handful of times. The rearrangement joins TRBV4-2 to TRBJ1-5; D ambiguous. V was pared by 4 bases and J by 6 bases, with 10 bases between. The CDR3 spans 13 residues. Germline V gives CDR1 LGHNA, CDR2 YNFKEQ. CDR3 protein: CASSPDIFQPQHF. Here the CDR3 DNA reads TGTGCCAGCAGCCCCGACATCTTTCAGCCCCAGCATTTT.

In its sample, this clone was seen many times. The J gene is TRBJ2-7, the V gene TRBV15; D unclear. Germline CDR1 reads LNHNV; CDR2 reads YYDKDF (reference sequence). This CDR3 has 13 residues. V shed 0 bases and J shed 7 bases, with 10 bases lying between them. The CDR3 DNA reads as TGTGCCACCAGCAGAGATAGGCAGCAGGAGCAGTACTTC. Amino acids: CATSRDRQQEQYF.

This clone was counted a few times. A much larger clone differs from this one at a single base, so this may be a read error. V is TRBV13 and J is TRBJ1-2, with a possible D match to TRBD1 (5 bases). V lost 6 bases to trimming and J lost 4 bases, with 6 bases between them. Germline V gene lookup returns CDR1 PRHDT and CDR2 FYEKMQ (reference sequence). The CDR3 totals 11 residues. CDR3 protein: CASSGGYGYTF. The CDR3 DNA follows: TGTGCCAGCAGTGGGGGCTATGGCTACACCTTC.

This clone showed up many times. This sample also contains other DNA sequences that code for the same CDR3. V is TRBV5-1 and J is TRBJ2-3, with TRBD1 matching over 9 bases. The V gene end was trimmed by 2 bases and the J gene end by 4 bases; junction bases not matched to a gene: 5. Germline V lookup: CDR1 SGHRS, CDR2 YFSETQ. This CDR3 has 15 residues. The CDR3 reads CASSFSGQGADTQYF. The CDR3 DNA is TGCGCCAGCAGCTTTTCGGGACAGGGCGCAGATACGCAGTATTTT.

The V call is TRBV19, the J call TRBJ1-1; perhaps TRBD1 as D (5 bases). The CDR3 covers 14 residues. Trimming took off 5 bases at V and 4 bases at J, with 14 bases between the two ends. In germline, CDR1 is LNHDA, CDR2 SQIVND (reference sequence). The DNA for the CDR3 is TGTGCCAGTAGTGCACTGGGGACGGCCACTGAAGCTTTCTTT. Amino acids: CASSALGTATEAFF.

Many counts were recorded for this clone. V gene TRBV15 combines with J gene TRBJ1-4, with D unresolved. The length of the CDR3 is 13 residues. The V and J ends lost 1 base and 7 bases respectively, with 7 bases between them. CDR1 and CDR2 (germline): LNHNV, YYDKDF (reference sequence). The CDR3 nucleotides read TGTGCCACCAGCAGAGTTCTTGTTGAAAAACTGTTTTTT. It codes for CATSRVLVEKLFF.

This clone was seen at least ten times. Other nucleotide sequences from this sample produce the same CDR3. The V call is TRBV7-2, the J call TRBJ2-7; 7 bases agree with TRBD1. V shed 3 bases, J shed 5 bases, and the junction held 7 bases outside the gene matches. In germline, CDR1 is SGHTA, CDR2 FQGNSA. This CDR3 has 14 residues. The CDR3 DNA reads TGTGCCAGCAGCTTGGGACAGACTGGACACGAGCAGTACTTC. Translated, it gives CASSLGQTGHEQYF.

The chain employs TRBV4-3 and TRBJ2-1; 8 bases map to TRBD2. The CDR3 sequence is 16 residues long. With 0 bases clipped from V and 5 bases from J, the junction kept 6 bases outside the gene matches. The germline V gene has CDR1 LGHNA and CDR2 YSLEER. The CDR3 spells CASSQDPRGGHNEQFF. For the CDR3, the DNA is TGCGCCAGCAGCCAAGATCCCCGGGGGGGGCACAATGAGCAGTTCTTC.

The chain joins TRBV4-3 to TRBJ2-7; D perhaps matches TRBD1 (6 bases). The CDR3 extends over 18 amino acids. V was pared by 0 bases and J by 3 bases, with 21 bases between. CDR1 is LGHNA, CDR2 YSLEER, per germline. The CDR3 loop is CASSQDAFGGEGVYEQYF. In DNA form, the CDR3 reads TGCGCCAGCAGCCAAGATGCATTTGGGGGAGAGGGGGTCTACGAGCAGTACTTC.

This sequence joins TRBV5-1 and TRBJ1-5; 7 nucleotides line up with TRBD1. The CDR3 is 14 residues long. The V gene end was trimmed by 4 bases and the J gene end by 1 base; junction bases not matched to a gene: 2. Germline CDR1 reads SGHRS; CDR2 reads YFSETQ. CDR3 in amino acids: CASSQGESNQPQHF. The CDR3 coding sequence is TGCGCCAGCAGCCAGGGGGAAAGCAATCAGCCCCAGCATTTT.

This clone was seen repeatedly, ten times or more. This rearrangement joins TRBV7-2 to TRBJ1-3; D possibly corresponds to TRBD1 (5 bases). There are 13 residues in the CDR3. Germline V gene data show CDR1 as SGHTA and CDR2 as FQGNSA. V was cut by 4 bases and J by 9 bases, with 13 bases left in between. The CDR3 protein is CASSSGRGGTIYF. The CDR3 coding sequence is TGTGCCAGCAGCTCTGGCCGTGGGGGCACCATATATTTT.

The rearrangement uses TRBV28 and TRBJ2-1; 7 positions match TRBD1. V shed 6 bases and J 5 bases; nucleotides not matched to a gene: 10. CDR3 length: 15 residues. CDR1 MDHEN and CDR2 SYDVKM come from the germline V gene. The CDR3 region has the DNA TGTGCCAGCAGCCGCCCCGGGACAGTTGACAATGAGCAGTTCTTC. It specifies CASSRPGTVDNEQFF.

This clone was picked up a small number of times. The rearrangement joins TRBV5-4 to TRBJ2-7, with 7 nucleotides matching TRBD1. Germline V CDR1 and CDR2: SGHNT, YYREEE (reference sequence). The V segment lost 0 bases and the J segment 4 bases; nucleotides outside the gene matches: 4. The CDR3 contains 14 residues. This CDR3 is CASSLGQGIYEQYF. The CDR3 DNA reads TGTGCCAGCAGCTTGGGACAGGGTATATACGAGCAGTACTTC.

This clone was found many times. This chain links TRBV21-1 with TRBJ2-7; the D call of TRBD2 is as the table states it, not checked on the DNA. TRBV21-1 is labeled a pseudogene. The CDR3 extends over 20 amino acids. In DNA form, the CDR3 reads TGTGCCAGCAGCAAAGATACTCAGTCCGGGACTAGCGGGGGATCGTGCGAGCAGTACTTC. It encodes CASSKDTQSGTSGGSCEQYF.

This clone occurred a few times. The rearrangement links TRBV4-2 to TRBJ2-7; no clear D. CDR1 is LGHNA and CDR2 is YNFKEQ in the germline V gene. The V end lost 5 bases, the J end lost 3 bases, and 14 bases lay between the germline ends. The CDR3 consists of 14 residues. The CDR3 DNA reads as TGTGCCAGCAGCTTCATCCATTCCTTCTACGAGCAGTACTTC. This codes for CASSFIHSFYEQYF.

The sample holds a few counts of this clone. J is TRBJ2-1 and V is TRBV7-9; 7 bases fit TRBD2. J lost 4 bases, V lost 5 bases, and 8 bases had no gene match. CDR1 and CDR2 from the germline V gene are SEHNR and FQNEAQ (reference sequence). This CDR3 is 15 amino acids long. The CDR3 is CASSPHWTRYNEQFF. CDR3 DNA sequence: TGTGCCAGCAGCCCCCATTGGACTAGATACAATGAGCAGTTCTTC.

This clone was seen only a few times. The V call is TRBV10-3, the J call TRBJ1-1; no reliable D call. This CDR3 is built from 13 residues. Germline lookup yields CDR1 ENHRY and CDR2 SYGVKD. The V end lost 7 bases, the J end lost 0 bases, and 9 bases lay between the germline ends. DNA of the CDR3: TGTGCCATCACGGACGGATTGAACACTGAAGCTTTCTTT. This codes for CAITDGLNTEAFF.

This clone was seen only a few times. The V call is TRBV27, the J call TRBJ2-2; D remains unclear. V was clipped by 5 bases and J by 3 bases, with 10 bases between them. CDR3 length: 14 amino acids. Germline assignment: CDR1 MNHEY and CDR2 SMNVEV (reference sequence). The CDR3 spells CASSPDLYTGELFF. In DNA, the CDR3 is TGTGCCAGCAGTCCGGACCTATACACCGGGGAGCTGTTTTTT.

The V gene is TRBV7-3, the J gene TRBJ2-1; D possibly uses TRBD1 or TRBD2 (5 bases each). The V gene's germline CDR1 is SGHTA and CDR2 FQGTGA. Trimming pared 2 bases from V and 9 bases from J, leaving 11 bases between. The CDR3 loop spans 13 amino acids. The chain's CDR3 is CASSLQGRGEQFF. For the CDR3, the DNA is TGTGCCAGCAGCTTACAGGGCCGGGGTGAGCAGTTCTTC. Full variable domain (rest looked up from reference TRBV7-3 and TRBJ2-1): GAGVSQTPSNKVTEKGKYVELRCDPISGHTALYWYRQSLGQGPEFLIYFQGTGAADDSGLPNDRFFAVRPEGSVSTLKIQRTERGDSAVYLCASSLQGRGEQFFGPGTRLTVL.

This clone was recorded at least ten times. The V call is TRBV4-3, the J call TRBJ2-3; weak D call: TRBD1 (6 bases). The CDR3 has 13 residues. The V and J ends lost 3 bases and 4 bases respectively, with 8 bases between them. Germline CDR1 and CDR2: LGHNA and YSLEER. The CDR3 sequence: CASSHAGADTQYF. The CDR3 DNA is TGCGCCAGCAGCCACGCAGGGGCAGATACGCAGTATTTT.

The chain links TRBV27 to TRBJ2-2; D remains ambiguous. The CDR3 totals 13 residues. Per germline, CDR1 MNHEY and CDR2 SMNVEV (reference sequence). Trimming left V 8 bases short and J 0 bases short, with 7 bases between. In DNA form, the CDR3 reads TGTGCCAGCGGCTTCGCGAACACCGGGGAGCTGTTTTTT. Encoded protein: CASGFANTGELFF.

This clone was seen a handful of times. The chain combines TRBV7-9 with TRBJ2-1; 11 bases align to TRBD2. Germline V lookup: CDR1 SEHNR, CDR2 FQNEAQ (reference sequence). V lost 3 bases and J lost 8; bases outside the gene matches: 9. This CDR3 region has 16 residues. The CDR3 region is CASSFRPGLAVDEQFF. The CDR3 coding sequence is TGTGCCAGCAGCTTTAGGCCGGGACTAGCGGTCGATGAGCAGTTCTTC. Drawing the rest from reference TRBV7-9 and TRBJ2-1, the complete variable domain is DTGVSQNPRHKITKRGQNVTFRCDPISEHNRLYWYRQTLGQGPEFLTYFQNEAQLEKSRLLSDRFSAERPKGSFSTLEIQRTEQGDSAMYLCASSFRPGLAVDEQFFGPGTRLTVL.

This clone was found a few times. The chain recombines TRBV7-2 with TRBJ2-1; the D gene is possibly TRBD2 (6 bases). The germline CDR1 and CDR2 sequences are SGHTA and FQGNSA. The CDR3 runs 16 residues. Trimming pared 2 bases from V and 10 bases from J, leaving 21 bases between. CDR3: CASSLSLFGGVGEQFF. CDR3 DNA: TGTGCCAGCAGCTTATCCCTCTTCGGGGGAGTTGGGGAGCAGTTCTTC.

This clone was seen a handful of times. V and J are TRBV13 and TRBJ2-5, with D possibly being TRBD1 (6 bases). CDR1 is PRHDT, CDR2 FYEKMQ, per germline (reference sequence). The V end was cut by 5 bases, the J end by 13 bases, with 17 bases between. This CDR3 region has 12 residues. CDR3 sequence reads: CASSLAPGHLYF. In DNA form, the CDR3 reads TGTGCCAGCAGCCTCGCTCCGGGACACTTGTACTTC. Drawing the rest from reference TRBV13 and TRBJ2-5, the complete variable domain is AAGVIQSPRHLIKEKRETATLKCYPIPRHDTVYWYQQGPGQDPQFLISFYEKMQSDKGSIPDRFSAQQFSDYHSELNMSSLELGDSALYFCASSLAPGHLYFGPGTRLLVL.

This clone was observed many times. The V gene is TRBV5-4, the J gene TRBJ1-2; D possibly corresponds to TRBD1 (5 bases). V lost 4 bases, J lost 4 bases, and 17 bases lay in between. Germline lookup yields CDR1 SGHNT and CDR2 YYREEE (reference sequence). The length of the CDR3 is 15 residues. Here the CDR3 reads CASSQDNRAAYGYTF. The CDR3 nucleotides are TGTGCCAGCAGCCAGGACAACCGGGCCGCCTATGGCTACACCTTC.

CDR3 nucleotides: TGCGCCAGCAGCCATGGGAGTTCGGCTAATGAAAAACTGTTTTTT. Residues: CASSHGSSANEKLFF. The V call is TRBV5-1, the J call TRBJ1-4, with D uncertain. Germline CDR1 SGHRS, CDR2 YFSETQ. The V and J ends lost 4 bases and 3 bases respectively, with 13 bases between them. The CDR3 has 15 amino acids. The whole variable domain, filled in from reference TRBV5-1 and TRBJ1-4, reads KAGVTQTPRYLIKTRGQQVTLSCSPISGHRSVSWYQQTPGQGLQFLFEYFSETQRNKGNFPGRFSGRQFSNSRSEMNVSTLELGDSALYLCASSHGSSANEKLFFGSGTQLSVL.

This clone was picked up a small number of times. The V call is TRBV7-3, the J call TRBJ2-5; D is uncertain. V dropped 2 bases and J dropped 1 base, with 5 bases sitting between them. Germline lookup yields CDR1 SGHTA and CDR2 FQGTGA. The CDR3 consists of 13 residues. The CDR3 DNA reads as TGTGCCAGCAGCTTAGTCCCCCAAGAGACCCAGTACTTC. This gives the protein CASSLVPQETQYF.

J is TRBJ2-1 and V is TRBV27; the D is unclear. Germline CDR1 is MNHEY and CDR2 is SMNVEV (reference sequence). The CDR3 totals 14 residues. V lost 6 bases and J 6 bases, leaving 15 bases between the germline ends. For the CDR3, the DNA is TGTGCCAGCAGCCCGCGTCCGACGAGCAATGAGCAGTTCTTC. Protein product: CASSPRPTSNEQFF.